Each of the 4 T cell receptor beta chains below was sequenced from the same sample in a study of blood T cell repertoires in COVID-19. Measured with immunoSEQ multiplex PCR; TCRdb has only the in-frame clones, and not every one. The repertoire holds roughly 120,000 clones, about 79% seen once, with about 2% in the top ten. The sequenced sample consisted of peripheral blood. The receptors derive from a man between 65 and 79 years old with acute or convalescent COVID-19.

The chain combines TRBV11-1 with TRBJ1-2; no definite D call. CDR3 length equals 14 residues. V was cut by 5 bases and J by 0 bases, with 10 bases left in between. Germline-derived CDR1 and CDR2 are SGHAT and FQDESV (reference sequence). The CDR3 region has the DNA TGTGCCAGCAGCCAAAACCGCGCTAACTATGGCTACACCTTC. Protein sequence: CASSQNRANYGYTF. The variable domain in full, with the rest retrieved from reference TRBV11-1 and TRBJ1-2, is EAEVAQSPRYKITEKSQAVAFWCDPISGHATLYWYRQILGQGPELLVQFQDESVVDDSQLPKDRFSAERLKGVDSTLKIQPAELGDSAMYLCASSQNRANYGYTFGSGTRLTVV.

This clone was counted a few times. The chain recombines TRBV7-9 with TRBJ1-2; maybe TRBD1 (6 bases). Trimming removed 3 bases at V and 7 bases at J, with 12 bases between. This CDR3 has 13 amino acids. The germline V gene encodes CDR1 SEHNR and CDR2 FQNEAQ (reference sequence). CDR3 DNA sequence: TGTGCCAGCAGCTTCAGGGGAACGGGTGGCTACACCTTC. The encoded protein is CASSFRGTGGYTF.

This clone was seen a handful of times. CDR3 region: CASTRDSTGNTIYF. The CDR3 DNA sequence: TGTGCCAGCACCCGCGACAGTACTGGAAACACCATATATTTT. The rearrangement joins TRBV7-2 to TRBJ1-3; the D gene is possibly TRBD1 (5 bases). The CDR3 consists of 14 residues. Germline lookup yields CDR1 SGHTA and CDR2 FQGNSA. Trimming pared 7 bases from V and 2 bases from J, leaving 12 bases between.

The rearrangement uses TRBV7-2 and TRBJ2-5; the D is unclear. The CDR3 sequence is 13 residues long. Deletions cut 5 bases from V and 5 bases from J, with 12 bases between. The germline CDR1 and CDR2 sequences are SGHTA and FQGNSA. The CDR3 DNA sequence: TGTGCCAGCAGCGCCCGCTGGCGGGAGACCCAGTACTTC. Amino acid sequence: CASSARWRETQYF. Full variable domain (missing parts from reference TRBV7-2 and TRBJ2-5): GAGVSQSPSNKVTEKGKDVELRCDPISGHTALYWYRQSLGQGLEFLIYFQGNSAPDKSGLPSDRFSAERTGGSVSTLTIQRTQQEDSAVYLCASSARWRETQYFGPGTRLLVL.